The clone carrying this T cell receptor (beta chain) showed up just once. Its antigen remains unknown. Profiling relied on immunoSEQ multiplex PCR, and the TCRdb table lists in-frame clones only, not all of them. The sample records 95,000 to 110,000 clones, about nine tenths being singletons. The record originates from a study of T cell responses to AZD1222 COVID-19 vaccine. Study-wide results and caveats: Only a handful of AZD1222 recipients, roughly 6 in all, had baseline seropositivity. The peak T cell response came first, and repertoires were sampled only after it. There were vaccine-associated CD4 TCRs across spike, dominant at 160-218 and 743-854.

The source material was peripheral blood, sampled 28 days after the second dose of the MenACWY control vaccine. This clonotype was sampled from an adult who received the MenACWY meningococcal vaccine as a control.

The CDR3 bases are TGTGCCAGCAGCCGGGGGCCCGCTAGCACAGATACGCAGTATTTT. This sequence encodes CASSRGPASTDTQYF. The chain combines TRBV6-5 with TRBJ2-3, with D possibly called TRBD1 or TRBD2 (6 bases each). CDR1 and CDR2 from the germline V gene are MNHEY and SVGAGI. CDR3 length: 15 amino acids. V was pared by 6 bases and J by 0 bases, with 13 bases between.